Shown below are 3 T cell receptor beta chains from a single sample sequenced in a study of OX40 agonist ivuxolimab in advanced cancers. TCRdb's table, derived via immunoSEQ multiplex PCR, lists solely in-frame clones and lacks some. This table holds roughly 53,000 clones, around nine tenths found once. The source was CD4+ or CD8+ T cells sorted from blood, collected in a trial of the OX40 agonist ivuxolimab. The receptors come from an adult with an advanced solid tumor such as melanoma, head and neck, liver or kidney cancer.

This chain joins TRBV6-5 and TRBJ2-7, with 8 bases lining up with TRBD1. The CDR3 loop spans 15 amino acids. V gave up 4 bases and J gave up 2 bases; unmatched junction bases: 7. Germline-derived CDR1 and CDR2 are MNHEY and SVGAGI. The CDR3 loop reads CASSSQTGAAYEQYF. CDR3 DNA sequence: TGTGCCAGCAGTTCCCAGACAGGGGCGGCCTACGAGCAGTACTTC.

This chain joins TRBV2 and TRBJ1-1, with D perhaps matching TRBD1 (5 bases). The CDR3 is 16 residues long. Germline CDR1 and CDR2: SNHLY and FYNNEI. With 6 bases removed from V and 0 bases from J, the gap between germline ends came to 17 bases. CDR3 nucleotides: TGTGCCAGCAGCCAACAGGTGACGCTCATGAACACTGAAGCTTTCTTT. Translation gives CASSQQVTLMNTEAFF. The full variable domain, its missing parts supplied by reference TRBV2 and TRBJ1-1, is EPEVTQTPSHQVTQMGQEVILRCVPISNHLYFYWYRQILGQKVEFLVSFYNNEISEKSEIFDDQFSVERPDGSNFTLKIRSTKLEDSAMYFCASSQQVTLMNTEAFFGQGTRLTVV.

Notes on this clone: A much larger clone differs by one base, so this may be a read error. This chain links TRBV7-9 with TRBJ2-7; no clear D gene. The CDR3 consists of 11 residues. CDR1 is SEHNR, CDR2 FQNEAQ, per germline (reference sequence). V dropped 3 bases and J dropped 0 bases, with 0 bases sitting between them. DNA of the CDR3: TGTGCCAGCAGCTTCTCCTACGAGCAGTACTTC. It codes for CASSFSYEQYF.